A single sample gave rise to the 19 T cell receptor beta chains below, sequenced in a study of T cells after yellow fever vaccination (dated by TCRdb to about 2019). To prepare the library, 5' RACE was applied. The run used an Illumina NovaSeq 6000. Through fastp at Q25 and MiXCR, TCRdb rebuilt clones from the public reads, retaining in-frame beta chains. For every CDR3 protein sequence, its rows merge into one entry that carries the most common genes and DNA. The sample profile shows more than 200,000 distinct CDR3 sequences; 3.6% of them were found once. The ten largest clonotypes hold about a fifth of the sample. The treatment or condition label on this specimen signifies: live attenuated yellow fever vaccine strain. The sequences come from PBMCs, collected 15 days after the yellow fever booster vaccination. The receptors stem from a man between 18 and 35 years old who received the YFV17D yellow fever vaccine.

This clonotype was recorded many times. The chain has TRBV5-1 and TRBJ2-1, with a possible D match to TRBD1 (6 bases). V lost 1 base to trimming and J lost 2 bases, with 13 bases between them. CDR1 is SGHRS and CDR2 is YFSETQ in the germline V gene. CDR3 length equals 16 residues. CDR3 amino acids: CASSLSGATTYNEQFF. The CDR3 DNA follows: TGCGCCAGCAGCTTGTCAGGGGCCACGACCTACAATGAGCAGTTCTTC.

Many counts were recorded for this clonotype. The chain carries TRBV5-1 and TRBJ2-2; D is perhaps TRBD2 (5 bases). In germline, CDR1 is SGHRS, CDR2 YFSETQ. Trimming took off 0 bases at V and 5 bases at J, with 11 bases between the two ends. The CDR3 loop spans 15 amino acids. CDR3 sequence reads: CASSLGSGLTGELFF. DNA of the CDR3: TGCGCCAGCAGCTTGGGGTCAGGACTGACCGGGGAGCTGTTTTTT.

The J gene is TRBJ1-6, the V gene TRBV3-1; D is undetermined. The germline CDR1 and CDR2 sequences are LGHDT and YNNKEL (reference sequence). The CDR3 consists of 13 residues. Trimming cost V 0 bases and J 7 bases, with 4 bases left between them. CDR3 sequence (DNA): TGTGCCAGCAGCCAAGACCACAATTCACCCCTCCACTTT. Its protein is CASSQDHNSPLHF.

Regarding this clonotype: This clone may be a read error of a much larger clone one base away. The V gene is TRBV20-1, the J gene TRBJ2-2; a possible D gene is TRBD1 (5 bases). The germline CDR1 and CDR2 sequences are DFQATT and SNEGSKA (reference sequence). With 4 bases removed from V and 1 base from J, the gap between germline ends came to 10 bases. The CDR3 extends over 14 amino acids. The CDR3 region is CSAIGQGNTGELFF. CDR3 nucleotides: TGCAGTGCTATTGGTCAGGGGAACACCGGGGAGCTGTTTTTT.

This clonotype has ten or more counts. The gene calls are TRBV5-1 and TRBJ1-1; D is unclear. Germline CDR1 SGHRS, CDR2 YFSETQ. There are 12 residues in the CDR3. Trimming left V 0 bases short and J 8 bases short, with 8 bases between. CDR3 sequence reads: CASSLDGGEAFF. The DNA for the CDR3 is TGCGCCAGCAGCTTGGACGGAGGCGAAGCTTTCTTT.

This clonotype was detected many times. The gene calls are TRBV4-1 and TRBJ2-3; possible D gene TRBD1, 5 bases. The V and J ends lost 1 base and 3 bases respectively, with 26 bases between them. This CDR3 is built from 20 residues. In germline, CDR1 is MGHRA, CDR2 YSYEKL. The CDR3 nucleotides are TGCGCCAGCAGCCAAGTTTATCCTTCGCAATCCCAGGGAAAAACAGATACGCAGTATTTT. As protein: CASSQVYPSQSQGKTDTQYF.

This clonotype was found a few times. V usage is TRBV5-4 and J usage is TRBJ1-2; TRBD1 is a possible D gene (6 bases). The CDR3 is 16 residues long. V lost 4 bases and J lost 8, with 24 bases in between. Germline V gene sequence: CDR1 SGHNT, CDR2 YYREEE (reference sequence). The CDR3 loop is CASSLWGSSTGSGYTF. The CDR3, as DNA: TGTGCCAGCAGCCTTTGGGGCTCCTCGACAGGCTCAGGCTACACCTTC.

At least ten counts were recorded for this clonotype. The V gene is TRBV12-5, the J gene TRBJ1-2, with D maybe TRBD1 (5 bases). Deletions cut 6 bases from V and 4 bases from J, with 9 bases between. The CDR3 loop spans 12 amino acids. Germline values: CDR1 LGHNT, CDR2 FRNRAP. Here the CDR3 reads CASGEGLYGYTF. The DNA for the CDR3 is TGTGCTAGTGGAGAGGGACTCTATGGCTACACCTTC. Full variable domain (remainder filled in from reference TRBV12-5 and TRBJ1-2): DARVTQTPRHKVTEMGQEVTMRCQPILGHNTVFWYRQTMMQGLELLAYFRNRAPLDDSGMPKDRFSAEMPDATLATLKIQPSEPRDSAVYFCASGEGLYGYTFGSGTRLTVV.

The table lists this clonotype with many counts. This rearrangement joins TRBV29-1 to TRBJ1-1, with D perhaps matching TRBD1 (6 bases). The V end was cut by 0 bases, the J end by 4 bases, with 12 bases between. This CDR3 has 14 residues. Germline V CDR1 and CDR2: SQVTM, ANQGSEA. The CDR3 nucleotides read TGCAGCGTTGAAGATAATGAAGGGGGCACTGAAGCTTTCTTT. Its translation: CSVEDNEGGTEAFF.

This clonotype has a count of ten or more. The chain has TRBV7-9 and TRBJ1-1; D unresolved. The ends were cut back, 3 bases at V and 11 bases at J, with 13 bases in the middle. CDR1 and CDR2 (germline): SEHNR, FQNEAQ (reference sequence). The CDR3 extends over 12 amino acids. The CDR3 is CASSLNGNVAFF. In DNA form, the CDR3 reads TGTGCCAGCAGCTTGAATGGGAATGTGGCTTTCTTT.

This clonotype was seen many times. The CDR3 nucleotides are TGCGCCAGCAGCCAAGATTGGCCTTCAGTCCGTAGCACAGATACGCAGTATTTT. It specifies CASSQDWPSVRSTDTQYF. This rearrangement joins TRBV4-3 to TRBJ2-3, with D uncertain. Germline CDR1 and CDR2: LGHNA and YSLEER. The CDR3 consists of 18 residues. Trimming took off 0 bases at V and 0 bases at J, with 16 bases between the two ends.

This clonotype was counted many times. This chain connects TRBV12-3 or TRBV12-4 to TRBJ1-3; D is uncertain. V was shortened by 2 bases and J by 4 bases, with 12 bases between the two germline ends. This CDR3 spans 15 amino acids. CDR3 in amino acids: CASSLRQSNGNTIYF. CDR3 in DNA: TGTGCCAGCAGTTTACGGCAGAGCAACGGAAACACCATATATTTT.

A remark on this clonotype: Just one base apart from a much larger clone, this may be a read error. V gene TRBV2 combines with J gene TRBJ1-6; tentatively, D is TRBD1 (5 bases). Germline CDR1 SNHLY, CDR2 FYNNEI. This CDR3 comprises 14 residues. CDR3 sequence (DNA): TGTGCCAGCAACTCCGGGGCCTATAATTCACCCCTCAACTTT. Translating gives CASNSGAYNSPLNF.

This clonotype showed up many times. The chain carries TRBV5-1 and TRBJ2-1; TRBD1 aligns across 7 bases. The CDR3 is 13 residues long. J gave up 5 bases and V 2 bases, and 1 base lay outside the gene matches. The germline V gene encodes CDR1 SGHRS and CDR2 YFSETQ. The CDR3 DNA is TGCGCCAGCAGCTTAACAGGGGACAATGAGCAGTTCTTC. Protein sequence: CASSLTGDNEQFF. The complete variable domain, with remaining parts taken from reference TRBV5-1 and TRBJ2-1, reads KAGVTQTPRYLIKTRGQQVTLSCSPISGHRSVSWYQQTPGQGLQFLFEYFSETQRNKGNFPGRFSGRQFSNSRSEMNVSTLELGDSALYLCASSLTGDNEQFFGPGTRLTVL.

This clonotype was detected ten times or more. The chain carries TRBV6-1 and TRBJ2-7, with unresolved D. The V gene lost 0 bases and the J gene lost 0 bases, with 9 bases spanning the gap. This CDR3 comprises 15 residues. CDR1 is MNHNS and CDR2 is SASEGT in the germline V gene. CDR3 amino acids: CASSEAGRSSYEQYV. CDR3 DNA: TGTGCCAGCAGTGAAGCGGGTAGAAGCTCCTACGAGCAGTACGTC.

This clonotype was counted many times. V gene TRBV5-1 combines with J gene TRBJ2-7; unclear D gene. CDR1 SGHRS and CDR2 YFSETQ come from the germline V gene. The CDR3 contains 13 residues. The V end was cut by 1 base, the J end by 3 bases, with 8 bases between. As DNA, the CDR3 is TGCGCCAGCAGCTTGACCTCCGGCTACGAGCAGTACTTC. It is translated as CASSLTSGYEQYF.

This clonotype was counted at least ten times. The chain links TRBV5-1 to TRBJ2-7, with D perhaps TRBD2 (5 bases). The CDR3 spans 16 residues. CDR1 and CDR2 from the germline V gene are SGHRS and YFSETQ. V gave up 0 bases and J gave up 1 base, with 14 bases separating them. The DNA of the CDR3 is TGCGCCAGCAGCTTGGGCAGCCGGGATGGTTCCTACGAGCAGTACGTC. It is translated as CASSLGSRDGSYEQYV.

This clonotype has ten or more counts. CDR3 sequence reads: CASSSVLNTEAFF. CDR3 nucleotide sequence: TGTGCCAGCAGCTCAGTCTTGAACACTGAAGCTTTCTTT. The rearrangement uses TRBV7-3 and TRBJ1-1; no clear D gene. Germline V gives CDR1 SGHTA, CDR2 FQGTGA. The CDR3 is 13 residues long. With 4 bases removed from V and 0 bases from J, the gap between germline ends came to 6 bases.

This clonotype was seen ten or more times. CDR3 coding DNA: TGTGCCACCAGAGCAGGGGTCGGTAGCACTGAAGCTTTCTTT. It translates to CATRAGVGSTEAFF. The chain links TRBV24-1 to TRBJ1-1; D may be TRBD1 (6 bases). Germline CDR1 is KGHDR and CDR2 is SFDVKD. Trimming stripped 7 bases from V and 4 bases from J, with 15 bases between. CDR3 length equals 14 residues.